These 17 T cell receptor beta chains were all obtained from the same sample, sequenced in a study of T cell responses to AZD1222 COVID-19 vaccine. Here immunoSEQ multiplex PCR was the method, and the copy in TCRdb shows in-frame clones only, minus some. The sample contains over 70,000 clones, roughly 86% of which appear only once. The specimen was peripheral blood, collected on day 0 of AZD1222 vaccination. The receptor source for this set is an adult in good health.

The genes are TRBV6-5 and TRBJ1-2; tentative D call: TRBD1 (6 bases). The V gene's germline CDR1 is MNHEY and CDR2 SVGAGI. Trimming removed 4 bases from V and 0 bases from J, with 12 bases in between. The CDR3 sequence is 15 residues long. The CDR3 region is CASSWTTGSNYGYTF. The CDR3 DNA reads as TGTGCCAGCAGTTGGACGACAGGTTCTAACTATGGCTACACCTTC.

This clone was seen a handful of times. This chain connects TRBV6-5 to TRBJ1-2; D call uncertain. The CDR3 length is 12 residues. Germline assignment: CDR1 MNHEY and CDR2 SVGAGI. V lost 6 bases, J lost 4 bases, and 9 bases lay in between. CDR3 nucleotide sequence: TGTGCCAGCAGGGATCCATTCTATGGCTACACCTTC. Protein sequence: CASRDPFYGYTF.

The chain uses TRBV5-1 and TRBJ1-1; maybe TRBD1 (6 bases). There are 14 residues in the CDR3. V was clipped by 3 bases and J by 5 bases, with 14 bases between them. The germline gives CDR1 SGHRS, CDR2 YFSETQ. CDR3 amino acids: CASSSGGAQTEAFF. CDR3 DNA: TGCGCCAGCAGCTCTGGGGGGGCCCAGACTGAAGCTTTCTTT.

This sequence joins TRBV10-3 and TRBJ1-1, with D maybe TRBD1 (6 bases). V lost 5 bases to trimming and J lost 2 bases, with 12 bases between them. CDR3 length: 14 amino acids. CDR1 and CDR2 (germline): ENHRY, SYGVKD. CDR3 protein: CAISLRGLNTEAFF. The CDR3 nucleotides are TGTGCCATCAGTCTCAGGGGCTTAAACACTGAAGCTTTCTTT.

The CDR3 nucleotides are TGTGCCAGCAGCGTTCAGGGGACGAACGAGCAGTACTTC. This encodes CASSVQGTNEQYF. This chain links TRBV9 with TRBJ2-7, with TRBD1 as a possible D gene (6 bases). V dropped 2 bases and J dropped 5 bases, with 11 bases sitting between them. This CDR3 is built from 13 residues. CDR1 and CDR2 from the germline V gene are SGDLS and YYNGEE.

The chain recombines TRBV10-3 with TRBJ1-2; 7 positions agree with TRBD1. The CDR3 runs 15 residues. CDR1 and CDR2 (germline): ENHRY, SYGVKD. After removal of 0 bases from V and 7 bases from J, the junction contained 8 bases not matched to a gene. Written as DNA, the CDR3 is TGTGCCATCAGTGAGTCGAACAGGGGTATTCGTGGCTACACCTTC. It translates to CAISESNRGIRGYTF.

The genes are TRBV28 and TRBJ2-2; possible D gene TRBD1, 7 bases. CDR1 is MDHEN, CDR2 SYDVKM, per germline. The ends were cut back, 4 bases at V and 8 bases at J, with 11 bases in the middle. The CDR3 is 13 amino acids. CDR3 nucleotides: TGTGCCAGCAGTTGGCAGGGGGGTGGGGAGCTGTTTTTT. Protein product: CASSWQGGGELFF.

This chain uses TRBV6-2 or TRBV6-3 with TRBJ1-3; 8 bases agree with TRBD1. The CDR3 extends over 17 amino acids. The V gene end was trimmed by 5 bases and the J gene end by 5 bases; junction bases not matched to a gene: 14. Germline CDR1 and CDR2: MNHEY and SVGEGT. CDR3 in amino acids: CASSDPTQGANRNTIYF. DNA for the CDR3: TGTGCCAGCAGTGACCCTACTCAGGGGGCGAACCGAAACACCATATATTTT.

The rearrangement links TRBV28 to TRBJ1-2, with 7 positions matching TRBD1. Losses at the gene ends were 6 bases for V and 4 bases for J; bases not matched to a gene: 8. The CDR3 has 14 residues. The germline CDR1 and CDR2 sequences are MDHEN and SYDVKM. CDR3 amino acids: CASSPPRDSYGYTF. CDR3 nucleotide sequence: TGTGCCAGCAGCCCGCCTCGGGACAGCTATGGCTACACCTTC.

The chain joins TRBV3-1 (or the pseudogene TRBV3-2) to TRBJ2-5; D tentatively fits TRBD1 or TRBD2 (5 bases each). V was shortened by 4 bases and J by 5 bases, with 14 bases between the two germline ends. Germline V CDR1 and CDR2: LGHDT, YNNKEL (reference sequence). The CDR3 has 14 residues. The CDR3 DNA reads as TGTGCCAGCAGCCCGCTTGGGGGAAAGGAGACCCAGTACTTC. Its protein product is CASSPLGGKETQYF.

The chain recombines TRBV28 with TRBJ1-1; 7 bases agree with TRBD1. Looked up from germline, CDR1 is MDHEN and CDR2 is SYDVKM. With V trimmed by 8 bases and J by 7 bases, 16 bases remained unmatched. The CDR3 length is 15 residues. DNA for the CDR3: TGTGCCAGCGAACGATTTTCAGGGGGATTTAGTGAAGCTTTCTTT. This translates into CASERFSGGFSEAFF. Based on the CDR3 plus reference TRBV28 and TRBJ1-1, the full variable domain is DVKVTQSSRYLVKRTGEKVFLECVQDMDHENMFWYRQDPGLGLRLIYFSYDVKMKEKGDIPEGYSVSREKKERFSLILESASTNQTSMYLCASERFSGGFSEAFFGQGTRLTVV.

CDR3 DNA sequence: TGTGCCAGCAGCCTACAAGGGACAGGGGACTATGGCTACACCTTC. This translates into CASSLQGTGDYGYTF. V gene TRBV7-2 combines with J gene TRBJ1-2; TRBD1 agrees at 10 bases. The V segment lost 5 bases and the J segment 3 bases; nucleotides outside the gene matches: 6. Germline CDR1 and CDR2: SGHTA and FQGNSA. The CDR3 spans 15 residues.

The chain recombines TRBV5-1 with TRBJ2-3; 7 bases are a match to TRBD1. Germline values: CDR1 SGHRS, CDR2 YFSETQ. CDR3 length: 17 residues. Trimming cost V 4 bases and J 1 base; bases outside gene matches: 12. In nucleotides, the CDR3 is TGCGCCAGCAGCCCAACACCACAGGGGTTTGGCACAGATACGCAGTATTTT. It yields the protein CASSPTPQGFGTDTQYF.

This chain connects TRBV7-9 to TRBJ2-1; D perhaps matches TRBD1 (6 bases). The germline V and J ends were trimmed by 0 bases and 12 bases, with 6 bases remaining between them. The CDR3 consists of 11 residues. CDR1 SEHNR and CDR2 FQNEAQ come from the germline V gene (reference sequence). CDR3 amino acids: CASSLAGGQFF. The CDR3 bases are TGTGCCAGCAGCTTAGCAGGGGGGCAGTTCTTC.

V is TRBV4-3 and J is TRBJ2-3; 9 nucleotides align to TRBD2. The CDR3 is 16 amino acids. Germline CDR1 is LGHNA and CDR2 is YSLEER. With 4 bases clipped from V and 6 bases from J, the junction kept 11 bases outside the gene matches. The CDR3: CASSLEVAGDFDTQYF. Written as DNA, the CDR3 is TGCGCCAGCAGCCTCGAGGTAGCGGGAGATTTCGATACGCAGTATTTT.

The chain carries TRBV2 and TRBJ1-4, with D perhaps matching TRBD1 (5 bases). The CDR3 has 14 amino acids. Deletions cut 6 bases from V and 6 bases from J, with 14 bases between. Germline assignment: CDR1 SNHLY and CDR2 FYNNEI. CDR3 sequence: CASSRDLSDEKLFF. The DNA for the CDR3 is TGTGCCAGCAGCCGGGACCTTTCGGATGAAAAACTGTTTTTT.

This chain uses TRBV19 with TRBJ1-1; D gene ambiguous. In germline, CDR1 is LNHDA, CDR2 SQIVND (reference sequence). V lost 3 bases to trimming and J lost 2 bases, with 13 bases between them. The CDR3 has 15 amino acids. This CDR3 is CASSIWRQANTEAFF. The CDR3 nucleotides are TGTGCCAGTAGTATTTGGAGGCAGGCCAACACTGAAGCTTTCTTT.